This T cell receptor beta chain was identified in a study of blood T cell repertoires in COVID-19. Across the study: T cells, B-cell-depleted T cells, or PBMCs provided the cDNA or gDNA that served as material.

J lost 8 bases, V lost 4 bases, and 13 bases had no gene match. Germline V gives CDR1 MNHEY, CDR2 SMNVEV (reference sequence). CDR3 size: 15 residues. The recovered donors of Cohort 3 showed two negative PCRs, clearance, or symptom resolution. The authors' processing: Estimation of nucleated cell counts was performed using reference gene primer amplification. Method: immunoSEQ multiplex PCR; TCRdb's copy keeps in-frame clones and lacks some. Clone size and V and J calls were adopted from that table, with D and trimming inferred from the DNA. Of approximately 400,000 clones in the sample, around nine tenths were seen once.

Sequenced: PBMCs or T cells enriched from blood (not recorded which). This chain uses TRBV27 with TRBJ1-2, with 7 bases matching TRBD1. The source is a woman between 18 and 30 years old who had recovered from COVID-19. The CDR3 sequence: CASSSRTGGMGGYTF. Here the CDR3 DNA reads TGTGCCAGCAGTTCACGGACAGGTGGTATGGGAGGCTACACCTTC.